Presented here are 26 T cell receptor beta chains from one specimen sequenced in a study of cytomegalovirus exposure and HLA in healthy donors. Sequenced by immunoSEQ multiplex PCR; TCRdb stores in-frame clones only, minus some. Of 150,000 to 200,000 clones listed, more than 75% are singletons. Sequencing was performed on PBMCs. The receptor source for this set is a man aged 18-30 years in good health and CMV-seropositive.

The V and J genes are TRBV6-5 and TRBJ1-2; D is uncertain. The V end was cut by 0 bases, the J end by 1 base, with 9 bases between. This CDR3 has 15 amino acids. Germline CDR1 and CDR2: MNHEY and SVGAGI. CDR3 DNA sequence: TGTGCCAGCAGTTACTCGACTGGCCTTAACTATGGCTACACCTTC. Its translation: CASSYSTGLNYGYTF.

This clone appeared a few times. The gene calls are TRBV29-1 and TRBJ2-5, with 7 bases matching TRBD2. Germline CDR1 is SQVTM and CDR2 is ANQGSEA. J lost 0 bases, V lost 6 bases, and 13 bases had no gene match. CDR3 length: 16 residues. The CDR3 DNA reads as TGCAGCGTGCGGGCGGGAGAAGGGATGTACCAAGAGACCCAGTACTTC. Residues: CSVRAGEGMYQETQYF.

By sample share, this clone is medium-sized (0.01 to 0.1%). The genes are TRBV7-9 and TRBJ2-4, with 9 bases that match TRBD2. Germline V gene lookup returns CDR1 SEHNR and CDR2 FQNEAQ (reference sequence). The length of the CDR3 is 17 residues. The trim removed 5 bases at V and 0 bases at J, leaving 8 bases unmatched. The CDR3, as DNA: TGTGCCAGCAGCATACAGACTAGCGGTGTAGCCAAAAACATTCAGTACTTC. It encodes CASSIQTSGVAKNIQYF.

Here the CDR3 reads CASSLYPLGNTGELFF. The CDR3 bases are TGTGCCAGCAGCTTGTACCCGCTAGGGAACACCGGGGAGCTGTTTTTT. The chain employs TRBV5-6 and TRBJ2-2; D unresolved. Trimming removed 1 base from V and 1 base from J, with 11 bases in between. The CDR3 contains 16 residues. Germline loops: CDR1 SGHDT, CDR2 YYEEEE.

V is TRBV28 and J is TRBJ1-1; D is uncertain. The CDR3 is 12 residues long. CDR1 is MDHEN, CDR2 SYDVKM, per germline. V was cut by 1 base and J by 11 bases, with 11 bases left in between. CDR3 amino acids: CASSLFVTGAFF. The CDR3 nucleotides are TGTGCCAGCAGTTTATTTGTAACCGGGGCTTTCTTT.

The chain combines TRBV7-2 with TRBJ2-5; TRBD1 is a possible D gene (6 bases). In germline, CDR1 is SGHTA, CDR2 FQGNSA. The CDR3 consists of 14 residues. Trimming left V 6 bases short and J 3 bases short, with 14 bases between. The chain's CDR3 is CASSVGTIKETQYF. The CDR3 coding sequence is TGTGCCAGCAGTGTCGGGACAATAAAAGAGACCCAGTACTTC.

The rearrangement joins TRBV2 to TRBJ2-5; TRBD2 matches at 7 bases. Germline values: CDR1 SNHLY, CDR2 FYNNEI. V gave up 1 base and J gave up 7 bases; unmatched junction bases: 6. CDR3 length equals 14 residues. CDR3 sequence reads: CASSEERGVGTQYF. DNA of the CDR3: TGTGCCAGCAGTGAAGAGCGGGGAGTGGGGACCCAGTACTTC. Full variable domain (rest looked up from reference TRBV2 and TRBJ2-5): EPEVTQTPSHQVTQMGQEVILRCVPISNHLYFYWYRQILGQKVEFLVSFYNNEISEKSEIFDDQFSVERPDGSNFTLKIRSTKLEDSAMYFCASSEERGVGTQYFGPGTRLLVL.

The gene calls are TRBV25-1 and TRBJ1-1, with D possibly being TRBD1 (6 bases). V lost 6 bases and J 1 base, leaving 12 bases between the germline ends. Germline-derived CDR1 and CDR2 are MGHDK and SYGVNS. This CDR3 region has 14 residues. CDR3 amino acids: CASREQGGNTEAFF. The CDR3, as DNA: TGTGCCAGCAGGGAACAGGGCGGGAACACTGAAGCTTTCTTT.

This chain connects TRBV28 to TRBJ2-5; possible D gene TRBD2, 6 bases. The length of the CDR3 is 14 residues. Germline CDR1 and CDR2: MDHEN and SYDVKM. Deletions cut 2 bases from V and 1 base from J, with 8 bases between. DNA for the CDR3: TGTGCCAGCAGTTTAGGGGGACTCCAAGAGACCCAGTACTTC. It translates to CASSLGGLQETQYF. The full variable domain, with the rest looked up from reference TRBV28 and TRBJ2-5, is DVKVTQSSRYLVKRTGEKVFLECVQDMDHENMFWYRQDPGLGLRLIYFSYDVKMKEKGDIPEGYSVSREKKERFSLILESASTNQTSMYLCASSLGGLQETQYFGPGTRLLVL.

This rearrangement joins TRBV27 to TRBJ2-7, with 7 bases identical to TRBD1. The CDR3 runs 16 residues. Losses at the gene ends were 5 bases for V and 1 base for J; bases not matched to a gene: 11. In germline, CDR1 is MNHEY, CDR2 SMNVEV (reference sequence). The CDR3 sequence is CASSPGIDRVSYEQYF. CDR3 nucleotides: TGTGCCAGCAGTCCAGGTATAGACAGGGTATCCTACGAGCAGTACTTC.

The V and J genes are TRBV4-2 and TRBJ2-5; TRBD2 agrees at 7 bases. Germline V lookup: CDR1 LGHNA, CDR2 YNFKEQ. The V and J ends lost 4 bases and 5 bases, in that order; junction bases with no gene match: 10. CDR3 length: 15 amino acids. CDR3 coding DNA: TGTGCCAGCAGCCCACGACTAGCTGAAGGGGAGACCCAGTACTTC. It specifies CASSPRLAEGETQYF.

This chain uses TRBV28 with TRBJ1-2; 11 positions agree with TRBD1. Germline CDR1 is MDHEN and CDR2 is SYDVKM. V trimming: 10 bases; J trimming: 8 bases; junction bases outside the gene matches: 15. The CDR3 runs to 15 residues. This CDR3 is CATVILGQGAKGYTF. CDR3 bases: TGTGCCACCGTAATACTTGGACAGGGGGCAAAAGGCTACACCTTC.

CDR3: CASSQVGSGTYNEQFF. The CDR3 nucleotides read TGTGCCAGCAGCCAAGTCGGTAGCGGGACCTACAATGAGCAGTTCTTC. The chain uses TRBV4-2 and TRBJ2-1, with 8 bases that match TRBD2. Germline CDR1 is LGHNA and CDR2 is YNFKEQ. The CDR3 has 16 amino acids. V lost 1 base and J lost 2; bases outside the gene matches: 4.

The sample holds many counts of this clone. V and J are TRBV7-8 and TRBJ1-5; 8 bases map to TRBD1. The V gene's germline CDR1 is SGHVS and CDR2 FQNEAQ. Trimming took 5 bases from V and 7 from J; bases not matched to a gene: 4. The CDR3 length is 13 residues. This chain's CDR3 is CASSMDRVQPQHF. The CDR3 DNA follows: TGTGCCAGCAGCATGGACAGGGTCCAGCCCCAGCATTTT.

This clone has a handful of counts. The chain's CDR3 is CSVKRGVLAGKINSYEQYF. The CDR3 DNA is TGCAGCGTCAAGCGAGGAGTACTAGCGGGAAAAATAAACTCCTACGAGCAGTACTTC. The chain couples TRBV29-1 to TRBJ2-7; 10 bases are shared with TRBD2. V trimming: 6 bases; J trimming: 0 bases; junction bases outside the gene matches: 20. The CDR3 sequence is 19 residues long. CDR1 and CDR2 from the germline V gene are SQVTM and ANQGSEA.

The rearrangement links TRBV7-2 to TRBJ2-1; maybe TRBD1 (5 bases). Germline values: CDR1 SGHTA, CDR2 FQGNSA. Trimming took off 1 base at V and 10 bases at J, with 8 bases between the two ends. The CDR3 is made up of 12 amino acids. Written as DNA, the CDR3 is TGTGCCAGCAGCTTAGGAACAGGCGAGCAGTTCTTC. Translated, it gives CASSLGTGEQFF.

The chain couples TRBV30 to TRBJ1-2; D is possibly TRBD1 (6 bases). With 1 base removed from V and 3 bases from J, the gap between germline ends came to 6 bases. In germline, CDR1 is GTSNPN, CDR2 SVGIG (reference sequence). The CDR3 spans 12 residues. This chain's CDR3 is CAWSGTDYGYTF. CDR3 sequence (DNA): TGTGCCTGGAGTGGGACAGACTATGGCTACACCTTC.

This clone was observed a few times. V usage is TRBV5-1 and J usage is TRBJ1-3; D possibly corresponds to TRBD1 (6 bases). Trimming stripped 5 bases from V and 3 bases from J, with 12 bases between. CDR1 and CDR2 from the germline V gene are SGHRS and YFSETQ. The CDR3 spans 14 residues. CDR3 amino acids: CASSVDRNGNTIYF. The CDR3 coding sequence is TGCGCCAGCAGTGTTGACAGGAATGGAAACACCATATATTTT.

The chain has TRBV29-1 and TRBJ1-3; 9 positions match TRBD1. Germline V gives CDR1 SQVTM, CDR2 ANQGSEA. With 6 bases clipped from V and 1 base from J, the junction kept 1 base outside the gene matches. The CDR3 has 13 amino acids. The CDR3 sequence: CSVTGGSGNTIYF. CDR3 sequence (DNA): TGCAGCGTGACAGGGGGGTCTGGAAACACCATATATTTT.

Points on this clone: This sample also contains other DNA sequences that code for the same CDR3. The V and J genes are TRBV27 and TRBJ2-5; 9 bases line up with TRBD2. CDR1 is MNHEY and CDR2 is SMNVEV in the germline V gene (reference sequence). CDR3 length: 16 residues. The junction had 9 bases not matched to a gene; V was cut back by 5 bases and J by 2 bases. CDR3 region: CASSPRRLAGQETQYF. The CDR3 nucleotides read TGTGCCAGCAGTCCCCGCCGGCTAGCGGGGCAAGAGACCCAGTACTTC.

The chain carries TRBV29-1 and TRBJ2-3, with a possible D match to TRBD1 (8 bases). This CDR3 comprises 15 residues. V was shortened by 7 bases and J by 0 bases, with 17 bases between the two germline ends. The germline V gene has CDR1 SQVTM and CDR2 ANQGSEA. The DNA of the CDR3 is TGCAGCGCAACAGGGGGGGGGACTAGCACAGATACGCAGTATTTT. This encodes CSATGGGTSTDTQYF.

The chain is built from TRBV5-1 and TRBJ2-1; D call uncertain. The CDR3 sequence is 11 residues long. The V end was cut by 4 bases, the J end by 7 bases, with 6 bases between. Germline-derived CDR1 and CDR2 are SGHRS and YFSETQ. CDR3 residues: CASSINNEQFF. The CDR3 coding sequence is TGCGCCAGCAGCATAAATAATGAGCAGTTCTTC. Filled out from reference TRBV5-1 and TRBJ2-1, the complete variable domain reads KAGVTQTPRYLIKTRGQQVTLSCSPISGHRSVSWYQQTPGQGLQFLFEYFSETQRNKGNFPGRFSGRQFSNSRSEMNVSTLELGDSALYLCASSINNEQFFGPGTRLTVL.

The rearrangement joins TRBV11-2 to TRBJ2-3; D is perhaps TRBD1 (6 bases). The CDR3 sequence is 14 residues long. Trimming removed 5 bases at V and 0 bases at J, with 9 bases between. The germline gives CDR1 SGHAT, CDR2 FQNNGV. CDR3 DNA sequence: TGTGCCAGCAGCGGGGGCACTAGCACAGATACGCAGTATTTT. It encodes CASSGGTSTDTQYF.

The V gene is TRBV7-2, the J gene TRBJ1-1; D gene uncertain. CDR3 length equals 16 residues. The germline V gene has CDR1 SGHTA and CDR2 FQGNSA. Trimming stripped 2 bases from V and 5 bases from J, with 18 bases between. The CDR3 sequence is CASSLIRGDKGTEAFF. The CDR3 nucleotides are TGTGCCAGCAGCTTAATTCGCGGGGATAAGGGTACTGAAGCTTTCTTT.

The J gene is TRBJ2-2, the V gene TRBV19, with TRBD1 matching over 8 bases. The germline V gene encodes CDR1 LNHDA and CDR2 SQIVND (reference sequence). The CDR3 consists of 15 residues. J lost 5 bases, V lost 3 bases, and 5 bases had no gene match. The CDR3 sequence: CASSIGQGHTGELFF. In DNA form, the CDR3 reads TGTGCCAGTAGTATCGGACAGGGACATACCGGGGAGCTGTTTTTT.

The chain uses TRBV6-5 and TRBJ1-2; 7 bases agree with TRBD1. Per germline, CDR1 MNHEY and CDR2 SVGAGI. V trimming: 1 base; J trimming: 4 bases; junction bases outside the gene matches: 3. This CDR3 has 14 amino acids. The CDR3 reads CASSYLRGRYGYTF. The CDR3 DNA sequence: TGTGCCAGCAGTTACTTGAGGGGGCGCTATGGCTACACCTTC.